These 31 T cell receptor beta chains were all obtained from the same sample, sequenced in a study of blood T cell repertoires in COVID-19. The assay was immunoSEQ multiplex PCR, and TCRdb's table has in-frame clones only and misses some. The sample contains about 240,000 clones, approximately 84% of which appear only once. Sequencing used PBMCs or T cells enriched from blood (not recorded which). The receptors derive from a woman between 35 and 50 years old with acute COVID-19.

This clone was picked up one time. This chain joins TRBV7-9 and TRBJ1-1; D may be TRBD1 (5 bases). This CDR3 is built from 13 residues. Looked up from germline, CDR1 is SEHNR and CDR2 is FQNEAQ (reference sequence). Trimming cost V 7 bases and J 4 bases, with 13 bases left between them. DNA of the CDR3: TGTGCCAGCAACTCCGGGGGAGTCACTGAAGCTTTCTTT. Amino acids: CASNSGGVTEAFF.

Here the CDR3 reads CATSREGGGVYEQYF. CDR3 in DNA: TGTGCCACCAGCAGAGAAGGGGGAGGGGTCTACGAGCAGTACTTC. This chain joins TRBV15 and TRBJ2-7; perhaps TRBD2 as D (7 bases). The V gene's germline CDR1 is LNHNV and CDR2 YYDKDF (reference sequence). The CDR3 loop spans 15 amino acids. V lost 0 bases, J lost 3 bases, and 12 bases lay in between.

This clone was seen more than once but under ten times. At the DNA level, this CDR3 is encoded by other sequences in the same sample as well. The J gene is TRBJ2-3, the V gene TRBV7-8; the D gene is possibly TRBD1 (5 bases). This CDR3 has 16 amino acids. The germline V and J ends were trimmed by 1 base and 2 bases, with 13 bases remaining between them. Germline-derived CDR1 and CDR2 are SGHVS and FQNEAQ. In nucleotides, the CDR3 is TGTGCCAGCAGCTTAGTGACGGGCAGGGACACAGATACGCAGTATTTT. This translates into CASSLVTGRDTDTQYF. Full variable domain (outside the CDR3, taken from reference TRBV7-8 and TRBJ2-3): GAGVSQSPRYKVAKRGQDVALRCDPISGHVSLFWYQQALGQGPEFLTYFQNEAQLDKSGLPSDRFFAERPEGSVSTLKIQRTQQEDSAVYLCASSLVTGRDTDTQYFGPGTRLTVL.

The chain uses TRBV19 and TRBJ2-1, with 8 nucleotides matching TRBD1. V trimming: 5 bases; J trimming: 6 bases; junction bases outside the gene matches: 12. The CDR3 loop spans 16 amino acids. Per germline, CDR1 LNHDA and CDR2 SQIVND (reference sequence). In DNA form, the CDR3 reads TGTGCCAGTAGTGATTTTTGGACAGGGAGTAGCAATGAGCAGTTCTTC. Protein sequence: CASSDFWTGSSNEQFF.

V gene TRBV19 combines with J gene TRBJ1-5; 11 bases are shared with TRBD1. Germline CDR1 is LNHDA and CDR2 is SQIVND (reference sequence). This CDR3 is built from 14 residues. V was clipped by 3 bases and J by 7 bases; unmatched bases: 2. The CDR3 reads CASSMGQGGQPQHF. The CDR3 nucleotides are TGTGCCAGTAGTATGGGACAGGGGGGGCAGCCCCAGCATTTT. Based on the CDR3 plus reference TRBV19 and TRBJ1-5, the full variable domain is DGGITQSPKYLFRKEGQNVTLSCEQNLNHDAMYWYRQDPGQGLRLIYYSQIVNDFQKGDIAEGYSVSREKKESFPLTVTSAQKNPTAFYLCASSMGQGGQPQHFGDGTRLSIL.

The V call is TRBV20-1, the J call TRBJ1-2, with D perhaps TRBD1 (6 bases). Between the trimmed V and J ends, which lost 6 bases and 5 bases, there was a span of 22 bases. CDR3 length: 15 amino acids. Germline-derived CDR1 and CDR2 are DFQATT and SNEGSKA (reference sequence). In nucleotides, the CDR3 is TGCAGTGCAAGTCCGAGGACAGACTCTAGTTATGGCTACACCTTC. It specifies CSASPRTDSSYGYTF.

The chain joins TRBV19 to TRBJ2-5; 7 nucleotides agree with TRBD1. The germline V gene has CDR1 LNHDA and CDR2 SQIVND (reference sequence). The CDR3 consists of 14 residues. Losses at the gene ends were 6 bases for V and 8 bases for J; bases not matched to a gene: 12. This chain's CDR3 is CASSPDRVGNTQYF. The CDR3 DNA sequence: TGTGCCAGTAGCCCCGACAGGGTGGGTAATACCCAGTACTTC. The full variable domain, with the rest looked up from reference TRBV19 and TRBJ2-5, is DGGITQSPKYLFRKEGQNVTLSCEQNLNHDAMYWYRQDPGQGLRLIYYSQIVNDFQKGDIAEGYSVSREKKESFPLTVTSAQKNPTAFYLCASSPDRVGNTQYFGPGTRLLVL.

This rearrangement joins TRBV3-1 (or the pseudogene TRBV3-2) to TRBJ1-5, with a weak D call TRBD1 (6 bases). Germline V CDR1 and CDR2: LGHDT, YNNKEL (reference sequence). The V and J ends lost 0 bases and 9 bases respectively, with 15 bases between them. This CDR3 has 15 amino acids. This CDR3 is CASSQDFGQGRPQHF. The CDR3, as DNA: TGTGCCAGCAGCCAAGATTTTGGGCAGGGGAGGCCCCAGCATTTT.

This clone has only one observation. V is TRBV19 and J is TRBJ2-1; 10 bases are a match to TRBD2. Trimming cost V 5 bases and J 8 bases; bases outside gene matches: 9. The CDR3 is made up of 15 amino acids. Germline V CDR1 and CDR2: LNHDA, SQIVND (reference sequence). The CDR3 is CASSVVAGGLYEQFF. In nucleotides, the CDR3 is TGTGCCAGTAGTGTGGTAGCGGGAGGTTTATATGAGCAGTTCTTC.

This rearrangement joins TRBV9 to TRBJ2-7; 9 bases are shared with TRBD1. Germline V gene lookup returns CDR1 SGDLS and CDR2 YYNGEE. The CDR3 covers 14 residues. Trimming removed 3 bases from V and 2 bases from J; junction bases left unmatched: 3. CDR3 residues: CASSAGTGTYEQYF. In DNA, the CDR3 is TGTGCCAGCAGCGCCGGGACAGGGACCTACGAGCAGTACTTC. Using reference TRBV9 and TRBJ2-7 for the parts outside the CDR3, the full variable domain is DSGVTQTPKHLITATGQRVTLRCSPRSGDLSVYWYQQSLDQGLQFLIQYYNGEERAKGNILERFSAQQFPDLHSELNLSSLELGDSALYFCASSAGTGTYEQYFGPGTRLTVT.

The chain recombines TRBV7-6 with TRBJ1-4; 8 bases line up with TRBD1. V shed 5 bases and J 2 bases; nucleotides not matched to a gene: 7. CDR1 and CDR2 (germline): SGHVS, FNYEAQ. The CDR3 loop spans 16 amino acids. The CDR3 sequence: CASSLGQGGTNEKLFF. The DNA for the CDR3 is TGTGCCAGCAGCCTCGGACAGGGAGGCACTAATGAAAAACTGTTTTTT.

This rearrangement joins TRBV7-6 to TRBJ2-1, with 7 bases lining up with TRBD2. CDR3 size: 15 residues. The V segment lost 3 bases and the J segment 0 bases; nucleotides outside the gene matches: 2. Germline-derived CDR1 and CDR2 are SGHVS and FNYEAQ. The CDR3 here is CASSLGGPSYNEQFF. DNA for the CDR3: TGTGCCAGCAGCTTGGGAGGGCCCTCCTACAATGAGCAGTTCTTC.

This clone turned up a few times. The CDR3 sequence: CSVVLGQGSQPQHF. CDR3 DNA sequence: TGCAGCGTTGTTCTCGGACAGGGTAGCCAGCCCCAGCATTTT. V and J are TRBV29-1 and TRBJ1-5; 8 bases fit TRBD1. The germline CDR1 and CDR2 sequences are SQVTM and ANQGSEA. This CDR3 spans 14 amino acids. The ends lost 4 bases at V and 7 bases at J; junction bases unmatched: 9. The variable domain in full, completed from reference TRBV29-1 and TRBJ1-5, reads SAVISQKPSRDICQRGTSLTIQCQVDSQVTMMFWYRQQPGQSLTLIATANQGSEATYESGFVIDKFPISRPNLTFSTLTVSNMSPEDSSIYLCSVVLGQGSQPQHFGDGTRLSIL.

The chain employs TRBV19 and TRBJ2-1, with 7 nucleotides matching TRBD2. V trimming: 7 bases; J trimming: 0 bases; junction bases outside the gene matches: 3. Germline lookup yields CDR1 LNHDA and CDR2 SQIVND (reference sequence). CDR3 size: 14 residues. The chain's CDR3 is CASKGGGSYNEQFF. CDR3 DNA sequence: TGTGCCAGTAAGGGCGGGGGCTCCTACAATGAGCAGTTCTTC.

The V and J genes are TRBV27 and TRBJ2-1; TRBD1 matches at 8 bases. The CDR3 extends over 15 amino acids. V gave up 5 bases and J gave up 6 bases; unmatched junction bases: 9. Germline CDR1 MNHEY, CDR2 SMNVEV (reference sequence). CDR3 nucleotides: TGTGCCAGCAGTCTCCGGGACAGGTTAAGCAATGAGCAGTTCTTC. Protein product: CASSLRDRLSNEQFF.

V and J are TRBV7-9 and TRBJ2-1; TRBD1 might be the D (6 bases). Germline assignment: CDR1 SEHNR and CDR2 FQNEAQ (reference sequence). CDR3 length equals 14 residues. V lost 8 bases and J lost 1, with 12 bases in between. The DNA of the CDR3 is TGTGCCAGCGATAACGACAGGTCCTACAATGAGCAGTTCTTC. Translation gives CASDNDRSYNEQFF.

The rearrangement joins TRBV30 to TRBJ2-7, with TRBD2 as a possible D gene (5 bases). The V gene lost 2 bases and the J gene lost 4 bases, with 12 bases spanning the gap. Germline V gene data show CDR1 as GTSNPN and CDR2 as SVGIG (reference sequence). The CDR3 totals 13 residues. In DNA form, the CDR3 reads TGTGCCTGGAGTCGGGTAGGAGGATACGAGCAGTACTTC. As protein: CAWSRVGGYEQYF. The full variable domain, with the rest looked up from reference TRBV30 and TRBJ2-7, is SQTIHQWPATLVQPVGSPLSLECTVEGTSNPNLYWYRQAAGRGLQLLFYSVGIGQISSEVPQNLSASRPQDRQFILSSKKLLLSDSGFYLCAWSRVGGYEQYFGPGTRLTVT.

V gene TRBV21-1 combines with J gene TRBJ1-2; TRBD1, the table's D call, lacks a check against the DNA. TRBV21-1 is noted as a pseudogene. This CDR3 is built from 14 residues. CDR3 amino acids: CASSKPTGNYGYTF. The CDR3 nucleotides are TGTGCCAGCAGCAAACCGACAGGGAACTATGGCTACACCTTC.

The chain joins TRBV11-2 to TRBJ1-5; D is unresolved. Germline values: CDR1 SGHAT, CDR2 FQNNGV. There are 15 residues in the CDR3. Trimming stripped 5 bases from V and 0 bases from J, with 11 bases between. The CDR3 bases are TGTGCCAGCAGCCCAGCGGGCTATAGCAATCAGCCCCAGCATTTT. Translated: CASSPAGYSNQPQHF.

DNA for the CDR3: TGTGCCAGCAGTTACGGCCGCGAGCAGTTCTTC. Its protein is CASSYGREQFF. The rearrangement joins TRBV6-5 to TRBJ2-1; D call uncertain. V was shortened by 2 bases and J by 10 bases, with 6 bases between the two germline ends. The length of the CDR3 is 11 residues. Germline assignment: CDR1 MNHEY and CDR2 SVGAGI.

The chain joins TRBV2 to TRBJ2-2, with D perhaps TRBD1 (5 bases). Germline CDR1 and CDR2: SNHLY and FYNNEI. Trimming cost V 7 bases and J 5 bases, with 11 bases left between them. The CDR3 length is 13 residues. This CDR3 reads CASKGLRTGELFF. The CDR3 nucleotides are TGTGCCAGCAAGGGGTTACGGACCGGGGAGCTGTTTTTT.

The V gene is TRBV19, the J gene TRBJ2-7; D might be TRBD2 (6 bases). The CDR3 has 16 amino acids. The germline V and J ends were trimmed by 0 bases and 2 bases, with 14 bases remaining between them. Germline V gives CDR1 LNHDA, CDR2 SQIVND (reference sequence). As DNA, the CDR3 is TGTGCCAGTAGTATAGATCTTGGAGGGAACGCCTACGAGCAGTACTTC. Translated: CASSIDLGGNAYEQYF.

This chain connects TRBV9 to TRBJ1-3, with D perhaps TRBD1 (6 bases). Per germline, CDR1 SGDLS and CDR2 YYNGEE. Trimming took 3 bases from V and 0 from J, leaving 13 bases between them. The CDR3 sequence is 16 residues long. This CDR3 is CASSATGTSSGNTIYF. The CDR3 bases are TGTGCCAGCAGCGCCACCGGGACAAGCTCTGGAAACACCATATATTTT. Based on the CDR3 plus reference TRBV9 and TRBJ1-3, the full variable domain is DSGVTQTPKHLITATGQRVTLRCSPRSGDLSVYWYQQSLDQGLQFLIQYYNGEERAKGNILERFSAQQFPDLHSELNLSSLELGDSALYFCASSATGTSSGNTIYFGEGSWLTVV.

This clone was observed a single time. The DNA for the CDR3 is TGTGCCAGTAGTATATTTCCCCTCTCCTACGAGCAGTACTTC. Amino acid sequence: CASSIFPLSYEQYF. J is TRBJ2-7 and V is TRBV19; D gene unclear. The V gene lost 2 bases and the J gene lost 0 bases, with 8 bases spanning the gap. This CDR3 contains 14 residues. Germline V gene lookup returns CDR1 LNHDA and CDR2 SQIVND (reference sequence).

This chain links TRBV3-1 (or the pseudogene TRBV3-2) with TRBJ2-3, with D unclear. Germline CDR1 LGHDT, CDR2 YNNKEL (reference sequence). Trimming stripped 3 bases from V and 5 bases from J, with 9 bases between. The CDR3 runs 13 residues. The CDR3 protein is CASSHNFGDTQYF. The CDR3 DNA reads TGTGCCAGCAGCCACAATTTCGGAGATACGCAGTATTTT.

CDR3 in DNA: TGCGCCAGCAGCGTGGGACAGCGAAACTATGGCTACACCTTC. Translating gives CASSVGQRNYGYTF. This chain uses TRBV5-1 with TRBJ1-2; 7 bases are a match to TRBD1. This CDR3 comprises 14 residues. Germline values: CDR1 SGHRS, CDR2 YFSETQ. V shed 4 bases and J 2 bases; nucleotides not matched to a gene: 5.

This chain connects TRBV15 to TRBJ2-1, with D maybe TRBD2 (6 bases). V lost 2 bases to trimming and J lost 5 bases, with 19 bases between them. Per germline, CDR1 LNHNV and CDR2 YYDKDF (reference sequence). The CDR3 covers 17 residues. The DNA of the CDR3 is TGTGCCACCAGCAGAACCCCCCCTGGCGGGGTACACAATGAGCAGTTCTTC. Protein: CATSRTPPGGVHNEQFF.

The rearrangement links TRBV4-1 to TRBJ1-1, with D uncertain. The CDR3 runs 13 residues. Trimming took off 2 bases at V and 2 bases at J, with 6 bases between the two ends. Germline values: CDR1 MGHRA, CDR2 YSYEKL. The CDR3 region is CASSQILNTEAFF. CDR3 sequence (DNA): TGCGCCAGCAGCCAAATACTCAACACTGAAGCTTTCTTT.

J is TRBJ2-2 and V is TRBV5-5; the D gene is possibly TRBD2 (6 bases). CDR1 and CDR2 (germline): SGHKS, YYEKEE (reference sequence). CDR3 size: 15 residues. V shed 4 bases and J shed 2 bases, with 12 bases lying between them. The CDR3 region is CASSVGLTNTGELFF. The CDR3 DNA reads as TGTGCCAGCAGCGTGGGACTTACTAACACCGGGGAGCTGTTTTTT.

The V call is TRBV3-1 (or the pseudogene TRBV3-2), the J call TRBJ1-2; no reliable D call. The CDR3 has 14 residues. Germline-derived CDR1 and CDR2 are LGHDT and YNNKEL (reference sequence). Trimming shortened V by 4 bases and J by 7 bases, and 16 bases separated the two germline ends. The CDR3 nucleotides are TGTGCCAGCAGCCCCTTGGGGAGGGAAGGTGGCTACACCTTC. Amino acid sequence: CASSPLGREGGYTF.

This rearrangement joins TRBV6-5 to TRBJ2-1; 7 bases map to TRBD2. This CDR3 is built from 13 residues. Germline V gives CDR1 MNHEY, CDR2 SVGAGI. With V trimmed by 7 bases and J by 7 bases, 7 bases remained unmatched. The CDR3 region has the DNA TGTGCCAGCACCTTTGGGGGGGGAAATGAGCAGTTCTTC. It yields the protein CASTFGGGNEQFF.